The rows below give T cell receptor beta chains drawn from one sample of a study of T cell changes during pregnancy in multiple sclerosis. This table comes from immunoSEQ multiplex PCR, and its TCRdb copy is limited to in-frame clones, with some not included. The sample shows about 79,000 clones, approximately 90% of them seen only once. The starting material was CD4+ T cells from peripheral blood mononuclear cells, obtained in the second trimester of pregnancy. These receptors were taken from a female donor with multiple sclerosis, enrolled in a pregnancy study. Both conserved end residues are part of each CDR3. A D gene is named only where the DNA matches it firmly. Only some rows state a clone size, as once, few, many or a class for expanded clones.

TRBV28	TRBD1	-	TRBJ2-7	TGTGCCAGCAATTCCCGGGACAGGGGGGTGAACGAGCAGTACTTC	CASNSRDRGVNEQYF
TRBV7-2	TRBD2	-	TRBJ2-2	TGTGCCAGCAGCCCCAGGTCACTAGCGGACACAAACACCGGGGAGCTGTTTTTT	CASSPRSLADTNTGELFF
TRBV5-1	-	-	TRBJ1-6	TGCGCCAGCAGCTTGGGCGCAGGGGAGTCACCCCTCCACTTT	CASSLGAGESPLHF
TRBV18	-	-	TRBJ2-5	TGTGCCAGCTCAACCTCAGTGGCGGGGGAGACCCAGTACTTC	CASSTSVAGETQYF
TRBV27	-	-	TRBJ1-5	TGTGCCAGCAGTTTCAGGGCAGACAATCAGCCCCAGCATTTT	CASSFRADNQPQHF
TRBV27	TRBD1	-	TRBJ1-5	TGTGCCAGCGGCGGGACAGTCAATCAGCCCCAGCATTTT	CASGGTVNQPQHF
TRBV28	TRBD1	-	TRBJ1-2	TGTGCCAGCAGTTTAGTCCAGGACAGGAGCTATGGCTACACCTTC	CASSLVQDRSYGYTF
TRBV19	TRBD2	-	TRBJ2-3	TGTGCCAGTCGCCGGGTAGCGGGGGGCACAGATACGCAGTATTTT	CASRRVAGGTDTQYF
TRBV9	-	-	TRBJ1-1	TGTGCCAGCAGCGCCGCTTTGGGCGCTGAAGCTTTCTTT	CASSAALGAEAFF
TRBV7-9	TRBD1	-	TRBJ2-1	TGTGCCAGCAGCCGGGACAGGAGCGCCTACAATGAGCAGTTCTTC	CASSRDRSAYNEQFF
TRBV5-6	TRBD2	-	TRBJ2-2	TGTGCCAGCAGCCTACTAGCGGGAGAAGTCGGGGAGCTGTTTTTT	CASSLLAGEVGELFF
TRBV6-1	-	-	TRBJ1-1	TGTGCCAGCAGTGATTTAGGAGGGACTGAAGCTTTCTTT	CASSDLGGTEAFF
TRBV10-3	TRBD1	-	TRBJ1-2	TGTGCCATCAGTGAGAGGACAGGCCCTATTGGCTACACCTTC	CAISERTGPIGYTF
TRBV5-1	TRBD1	-	TRBJ1-1	TGCGCCAGCAGCTTTTCCTCTACAGGGGGCCAAGCTTTCTTT	CASSFSSTGGQAFF
TRBV28	TRBD1	few	TRBJ1-2	TGTGCCAGCAGTTTAGGATACAGGGGGGTTGGCTACACCTTC	CASSLGYRGVGYTF
TRBV5-1	TRBD2	-	TRBJ2-1	TGCGCCAGCGGACTAGCGGGAAGCTACAATGAGCAGTTCTTC	CASGLAGSYNEQFF
TRBV7-6	-	few	TRBJ1-5	TGTGCCAGCAGCTTAACGGTCAATCAGCCCCAGCATTTT	CASSLTVNQPQHF
TRBV10-3	-	-	TRBJ2-3	TGTGCCATCAGCGGGACAGATACGCAGTATTTT	CAISGTDTQYF
TRBV27	TRBD2	once	TRBJ2-1	TGTGCCAGCAGTCCCTTCCTAGCGGGAGCGTACAATGAGCAGTTCTTC	CASSPFLAGAYNEQFF
TRBV5-1	TRBD2	once	TRBJ2-5	TGCGCCAGCAGCTCGCGGGGGACCTACCAAGAGACCCAGTACTTC	CASSSRGTYQETQYF
TRBV14	-	-	TRBJ1-1	TGTGCCAGCAGCCAAGACAGACTAATGAACACTGAAGCTTTCTTT	CASSQDRLMNTEAFF
TRBV10-2	TRBD1	once	TRBJ2-2	TGCGCCACCTGGACAGGCCGCTACACCGGGGAGCTGTTTTTT	CATWTGRYTGELFF
TRBV11-3	TRBD1	-	TRBJ1-3	TGTGCCAGCAGCTTCTTAGCCGGGACAGGGGCCTCGGACACCATATATTTT	CASSFLAGTGASDTIYF
TRBV19	TRBD1	-	TRBJ1-2	TGTGCCAGTAGTACACCAACAGGGGCCGGCTATTCTGGCTACACCTTC	CASSTPTGAGYSGYTF
TRBV7-9	-	-	TRBJ2-7	TGTGCCAGCAGTCCCAGCTCCTACGAGCAGTACTTC	CASSPSSYEQYF
TRBV6-1	TRBD2	-	TRBJ2-7	TGTGCCAGCAGTGATGGGCTAGCGGGAGGTATTGCAGTGTACTTC	CASSDGLAGGIAVYF
TRBV5-6	-	-	TRBJ2-6	TGTGCCAGCAGCATCAGGCTTGTTGGGGCCAACGTCCTGACTTTC	CASSIRLVGANVLTF
TRBV9	-	-	TRBJ1-6	TGTGCCAGCAGCGTAGGGCTGAGGAACGATTCACCCCTCCACTTT	CASSVGLRNDSPLHF
TRBV7-9	TRBD1	-	TRBJ2-7	TGTGCCATCCTCCCCCAGGGACAGGGCTACGAGCAGTACTTC	CAILPQGQGYEQYF
TRBV30	TRBD1	-	TRBJ1-4	TGTGCCTGGAGTGTAACAGGGGTCGATGAAAAACTGTTTTTT	CAWSVTGVDEKLFF
TRBV18	TRBD1	-	TRBJ1-3	TGTGCCAGCTCACCACCGGGACAGAGCTCTGGAAACACCATATATTTT	CASSPPGQSSGNTIYF
TRBV6-1	-	-	TRBJ1-2	TGTGCCAGCAAATCCGGGGACTCGTATGGCTACACCTTC	CASKSGDSYGYTF
TRBV19	TRBD1	-	TRBJ2-5	TGTGCCAGTACCTCCCACAGGGGAAAGACCCAGTACTTC	CASTSHRGKTQYF
TRBV29-1	-	-	TRBJ2-5	TGCAGCGTCGCCCTTACAGGGCCGGTGGCCCAGTACTTC	CSVALTGPVAQYF
TRBV30	TRBD1	-	TRBJ1-6	TGTGCCTGGAGGGTGACAGGGTTGGGATCACCCCTCCACTTT	CAWRVTGLGSPLHF
TRBV18	-	-	TRBJ1-4	TGTGCCAGCTCACAACTTCAGGGAATACTTCGTTCTAATGAAAAACTGTTTTTT	CASSQLQGILRSNEKLFF
TRBV2	TRBD1	-	TRBJ1-2	TGTCGACAGGGGAAGGATCACTATGGCTACACCTTC	CRQGKDHYGYTF
TRBV6-4	TRBD1	-	TRBJ2-1	TGTGCCAGCAGTAAACGGACAGGGGACTCCTACAATGAGCAGTTCTTC	CASSKRTGDSYNEQFF
TRBV10-3	-	-	TRBJ2-2	TGTGCCATCAGTCTCGCCGGGGAGACCGGGGAGCTGTTTTTT	CAISLAGETGELFF
TRBV20-1	-	-	TRBJ2-7	TGCAGTGCCCGACTTATATCCGAGCAGTACTTC	CSARLISEQYF
TRBV5-1	TRBD2	-	TRBJ2-7	TGCGCCAGCAGCCCGGGACTAGCGGGGGGACCCCTCTCCTACGAGCAGTACTTC	CASSPGLAGGPLSYEQYF
TRBV6-5	-	-	TRBJ1-1	TGTGCCAGCAGTTACCGATGGGGCGACGCTGAAGCTTTCTTT	CASSYRWGDAEAFF
TRBV2	-	-	TRBJ2-7	TGTGCCAGCAGCTCTAATACTTTAGAGCAGTACTTC	CASSSNTLEQYF
TRBV7-3	-	few	TRBJ1-1	TGTGCCAGCAGCCCCGGTCAAAACACTGAAGCTTTCTTT	CASSPGQNTEAFF
TRBV30	TRBD1	-	TRBJ1-1	TGTGCCAGGGACAGGGTGAACACTGAAGCTTTCTTT	CARDRVNTEAFF
TRBV5-1	TRBD2	-	TRBJ2-2	TGCGCCAGCAGAGGTGGACTAGCGGCGGACGGGGAGCTGTTTTTT	CASRGGLAADGELFF